What follows are 15 T cell receptor beta chains derived from one specimen sequenced in a study of CD8+CD57+ T cells in acquired aplastic anemia. In patients chosen for sequencing, flow cytometry had shown CD8+CD57+ cell expansion. Genomic DNA served as template for TCR beta VDJ and CDR3 profiling. TCRdb fed the reads into MiXCR, producing one record per CDR3 protein. This table holds under 250,000 distinct CDR3 sequences, approximately 45% found once. Material for sequencing was sorted CD4+, CD8+, or CD8+CD57+ T cells (not recorded which) from PBMCs. These TCRs come from a human donor with aplastic anemia.

J is TRBJ2-7 and V is TRBV30, with D possibly TRBD1 on 6 matching bases. Per germline, CDR1 GTSNPN and CDR2 SVGIG (reference sequence). Trimming cost V 2 bases and J 2 bases, with 10 bases left between them. The CDR3 sequence is 13 residues long. CDR3 DNA sequence: TGTGCCTGGAGTCCAGGGGAAACCTACGAGCAGTACTTC. Translated: CAWSPGETYEQYF.

This clonotype was observed a few times. The chain carries TRBV3-1 and TRBJ1-2; 8 bases fit TRBD1. The CDR3 length is 18 residues. The V segment lost 0 bases and the J segment 3 bases; nucleotides outside the gene matches: 12. CDR1 is LGHDT and CDR2 is YNNKEL in the germline V gene (reference sequence). The CDR3 nucleotides read TGTGCCAGCAGCCAAGAACGGGGCAGGGGGCTTTCGGACTATGGCTACACCTTC. Translation gives CASSQERGRGLSDYGYTF.

This chain uses TRBV19 with TRBJ1-2; D ambiguous. Germline V gives CDR1 LNHDA, CDR2 SQIVND (reference sequence). The CDR3 covers 13 residues. V was clipped by 6 bases and J by 5 bases, with 13 bases between them. CDR3 protein: CASRVEGNYGYTF. The CDR3 region has the DNA TGTGCCAGTAGAGTAGAGGGAAATTATGGCTACACCTTC. The full variable domain, completed using reference TRBV19 and TRBJ1-2, is DGGITQSPKYLFRKEGQNVTLSCEQNLNHDAMYWYRQDPGQGLRLIYYSQIVNDFQKGDIAEGYSVSREKKESFPLTVTSAQKNPTAFYLCASRVEGNYGYTFGSGTRLTVV.

This clonotype was recorded at least ten times. J is TRBJ2-7 and V is TRBV9; 8 nucleotides agree with TRBD1. Germline V gene data show CDR1 as SGDLS and CDR2 as YYNGEE. This CDR3 comprises 15 residues. V shed 5 bases, J shed 0 bases, and the junction held 7 bases outside the gene matches. The chain's CDR3 is CASSTRQGSSYEQYF. As DNA, the CDR3 is TGTGCCAGCAGTACGCGACAGGGGAGCTCCTACGAGCAGTACTTC.

This clonotype was found many times. V gene TRBV7-9 combines with J gene TRBJ2-7; no definite D call. Between the trimmed V and J ends, which lost 5 bases and 4 bases, there was a span of 21 bases. The CDR3 covers 16 residues. Germline V lookup: CDR1 SEHNR, CDR2 FQNEAQ (reference sequence). The CDR3 sequence is CASSPRLGRNVYEQYF. CDR3 coding DNA: TGTGCCAGCAGCCCCAGATTAGGCAGGAATGTTTACGAGCAGTACTTC. Supplemented by reference TRBV7-9 and TRBJ2-7, the full variable domain reads DTGVSQNPRHKITKRGQNVTFRCDPISEHNRLYWYRQTLGQGPEFLTYFQNEAQLEKSRLLSDRFSAERPKGSFSTLEIQRTEQGDSAMYLCASSPRLGRNVYEQYFGPGTRLTVT.

The genes are TRBV15 and TRBJ2-7, with 8 bases lining up with TRBD2. The J segment lost 3 bases and the V segment lost 4 bases, leaving 8 bases of the junction unmatched. Germline V gene lookup returns CDR1 LNHNV and CDR2 YYDKDF (reference sequence). The CDR3 extends over 15 amino acids. The CDR3 nucleotides are TGTGCCACCAGCAATGCCGGGACTAGGTACTACGAGCAGTACTTC. Translating gives CATSNAGTRYYEQYF.

The chain employs TRBV6-4 and TRBJ2-3; 9 positions agree with TRBD2. The CDR3 extends over 15 amino acids. V gave up 3 bases and J gave up 4 bases; unmatched junction bases: 5. Germline V gene lookup returns CDR1 MRHNA and CDR2 SNTAGT. The CDR3 DNA reads TGTGCCAGCAGTGAGCAGCGGGGGGCCTCAGATACGCAGTATTTT. Its protein product is CASSEQRGASDTQYF.

The J gene is TRBJ2-7, the V gene TRBV10-3, with TRBD1 matching 8 bases. The CDR3 length is 16 residues. V lost 0 bases and J lost 0; bases outside the gene matches: 4. Germline V gene data show CDR1 as ENHRY and CDR2 as SYGVKD. CDR3 DNA sequence: TGTGCCATCAGTGAGTCGAAGGACAGGGACTCCTACGAGCAGTACTTC. This codes for CAISESKDRDSYEQYF.

The table lists this clonotype with many counts. The V gene is TRBV15, the J gene TRBJ2-6, with D perhaps matching TRBD1 (6 bases). Trimming removed 0 bases at V and 2 bases at J, with 14 bases between. The germline V gene encodes CDR1 LNHNV and CDR2 YYDKDF (reference sequence). The CDR3 is 18 residues long. CDR3 nucleotide sequence: TGTGCCACCAGCAGAGAACTAACAGGGTTCACTGGGGCCAACGTCCTGACTTTC. It translates to CATSRELTGFTGANVLTF. The full variable domain, completed using reference TRBV15 and TRBJ2-6, is DAMVIQNPRYQVTQFGKPVTLSCSQTLNHNVMYWYQQKSSQAPKLLFHYYDKDFNNEADTPDNFQSRRPNTSFCFLDIRSPGLGDTAMYLCATSRELTGFTGANVLTFGAGSRLTVL.

This clonotype was observed many times. The chain carries TRBV6-4 and TRBJ2-1; 7 bases agree with TRBD2. The germline gives CDR1 MRHNA, CDR2 SNTAGT. The V segment lost 0 bases and the J segment 6 bases; nucleotides outside the gene matches: 5. This CDR3 has 15 residues. In nucleotides, the CDR3 is TGTGCCAGCAGTGACTCACGGGGGGAGGTCAATGAGCAGTTCTTC. Its translation: CASSDSRGEVNEQFF.

Of note for this clonotype: At one of its ends the junction is not consistent with the germline gene, which may arise from a read error. The chain uses TRBV2 and TRBJ2-7; 7 bases line up with TRBD1. In germline, CDR1 is SNHLY, CDR2 FYNNEI. The CDR3 sequence is 11 residues long. The chain's CDR3 is CASSEVRTGAF. The CDR3 DNA follows: TGTGCCAGCAGTGAAGTTAGGACAGGTGCCTTC. The variable domain in full, completed from reference TRBV2 and TRBJ2-7, reads EPEVTQTPSHQVTQMGQEVILRCVPISNHLYFYWYRQILGQKVEFLVSFYNNEISEKSEIFDDQFSVERPDGSNFTLKIRSTKLEDSAMYFCASSEVRTGAFGPGTRLTVT.

The chain is built from TRBV7-2 and TRBJ2-7; TRBD1 aligns across 9 bases. Unmatched junction bases numbered 6, after V lost 1 base and J lost 5 bases. The CDR3 consists of 15 residues. CDR1 and CDR2 (germline): SGHTA, FQGNSA. The CDR3 spells CASSLVSTGGDEQYF. The CDR3 DNA sequence: TGTGCCAGCAGCTTAGTGTCCACAGGGGGCGACGAGCAGTACTTC.

This clonotype was observed many times. This chain joins TRBV20-1 and TRBJ2-3; no reliable D call. This CDR3 contains 15 residues. Germline loops: CDR1 DFQATT, CDR2 SNEGSKA (reference sequence). Trimming cost V 0 bases and J 0 bases, with 10 bases left between them. The CDR3: CSARDVGQSTDTQYF. In DNA, the CDR3 is TGCAGTGCTAGAGATGTCGGCCAGAGCACAGATACGCAGTATTTT.

As concerns this clonotype: Germline and junction disagree at one end, which may indicate a read error. The chain carries TRBV7-6 and TRBJ2-6, with 13 nucleotides matching TRBD2. The CDR3 has 14 amino acids. The germline V gene encodes CDR1 SGHVS and CDR2 FNYEAQ. The CDR3: CASSRLAGGNVLTF. Written as DNA, the CDR3 is TGTGCCAGCAGCAGACTAGCGGGGGGCAACGTCCTGACTTTC.

The V gene is TRBV9, the J gene TRBJ2-7; a weak D match, TRBD1 (5 bases). V lost 0 bases, J lost 6 bases, and 10 bases lay in between. The germline CDR1 and CDR2 sequences are SGDLS and YYNGEE. The CDR3 totals 13 residues. This chain's CDR3 is CASSVESQGEQYF. The CDR3, as DNA: TGTGCCAGCAGCGTAGAAAGTCAGGGCGAGCAGTACTTC.